This TCR beta chain was sequenced in a study of tumor-infiltrating lymphocytes in primary liver carcinoma. Trimming took off 2 bases at V and 5 bases at J, with 10 bases between the two ends. The CDR3 is 13 residues long. CDR1 is MDHEN and CDR2 is SYDVKM in the germline V gene. A primer matching the constant region was used to make TCR beta cDNA from approximately 500 ng of total RNA. Slightly modified ARM-PCR served as the procedure for the TCR beta libraries. These libraries came from three rounds of nested multiplex PCR. Use of TRBV1-TRBV30 forward primers with a C-beta reverse primer characterized the first two PCR rounds, which lasted 10 cycles each. Each CDR3 protein is one row after TCRdb ran MiXCR on the multiplex PCR reads. The table records around 88,000 distinct CDR3 sequences, approximately 72% of them present only once. DNA and RNA were both co-extracted from approximately 20-30 mg of bulk tissue that had not been sorted. Infection with HBV was chronic in patients; they were treatment-naive.

This clonotype was seen repeatedly, ten times or more. The receptor was derived from a man aged 35 to 55 with primary liver carcinoma and hepatitis B virus infection. This chain uses TRBV28 with TRBJ2-7, with D perhaps TRBD1 (5 bases). Sequencing used tumor-adjacent normal liver tissue. As DNA, the CDR3 is TGTGCCAGCAGTTTAATACAGGCTGACGAGCAGTACTTC. It translates to CASSLIQADEQYF.